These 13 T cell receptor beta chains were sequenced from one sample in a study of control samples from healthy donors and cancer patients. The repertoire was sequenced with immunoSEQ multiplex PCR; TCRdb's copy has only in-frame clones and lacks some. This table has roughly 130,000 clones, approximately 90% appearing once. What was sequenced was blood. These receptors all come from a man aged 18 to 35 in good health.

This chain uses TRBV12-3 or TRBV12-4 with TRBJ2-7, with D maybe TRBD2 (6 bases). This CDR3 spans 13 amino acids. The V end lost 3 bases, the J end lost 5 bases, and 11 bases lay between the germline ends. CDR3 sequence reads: CASSLGGGNEQYF. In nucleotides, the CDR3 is TGTGCCAGCAGTTTGGGGGGAGGCAACGAGCAGTACTTC.

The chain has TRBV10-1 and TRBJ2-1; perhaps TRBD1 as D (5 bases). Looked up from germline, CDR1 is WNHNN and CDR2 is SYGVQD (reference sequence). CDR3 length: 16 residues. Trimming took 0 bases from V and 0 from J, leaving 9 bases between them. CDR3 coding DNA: TGCGCCAGCAGTGAGTCAACAGGCCGCTCCTACAATGAGCAGTTCTTC. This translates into CASSESTGRSYNEQFF.

The CDR3 coding sequence is TGTGCCAGCAGCTCCCGGACTAGCGGGGGGAGGGAGACCCAGTACTTC. Amino acid sequence: CASSSRTSGGRETQYF. This chain connects TRBV9 to TRBJ2-5; TRBD2 matches 14 bases. The germline V gene encodes CDR1 SGDLS and CDR2 YYNGEE. V trimming: 4 bases; J trimming: 5 bases; junction bases outside the gene matches: 7. The CDR3 spans 16 residues. The whole variable domain, filled in from reference TRBV9 and TRBJ2-5, reads DSGVTQTPKHLITATGQRVTLRCSPRSGDLSVYWYQQSLDQGLQFLIQYYNGEERAKGNILERFSAQQFPDLHSELNLSSLELGDSALYFCASSSRTSGGRETQYFGPGTRLLVL.

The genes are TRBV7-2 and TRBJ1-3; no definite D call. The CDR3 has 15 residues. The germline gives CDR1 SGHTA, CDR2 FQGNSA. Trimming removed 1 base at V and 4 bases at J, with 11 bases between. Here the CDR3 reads CASSLVLSSGNTIYF. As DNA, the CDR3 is TGTGCCAGCAGCTTAGTTTTGTCCTCCGGAAACACCATATATTTT.

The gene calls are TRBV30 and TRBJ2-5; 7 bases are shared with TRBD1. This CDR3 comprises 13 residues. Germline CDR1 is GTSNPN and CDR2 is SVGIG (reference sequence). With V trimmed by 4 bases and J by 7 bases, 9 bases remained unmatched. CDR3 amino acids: CAWKDRRPGTQYF. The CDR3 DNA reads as TGTGCCTGGAAGGACAGGCGCCCTGGGACCCAGTACTTC. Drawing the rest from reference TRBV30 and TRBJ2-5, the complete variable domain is SQTIHQWPATLVQPVGSPLSLECTVEGTSNPNLYWYRQAAGRGLQLLFYSVGIGQISSEVPQNLSASRPQDRQFILSSKKLLLSDSGFYLCAWKDRRPGTQYFGPGTRLLVL.

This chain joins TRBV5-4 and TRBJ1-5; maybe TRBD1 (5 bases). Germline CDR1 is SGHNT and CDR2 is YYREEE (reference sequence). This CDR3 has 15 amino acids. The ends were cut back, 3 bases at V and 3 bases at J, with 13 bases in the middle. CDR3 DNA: TGTGCCAGCAGCTACGGCGGGACTAACAATCAGCCCCAGCATTTT. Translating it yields CASSYGGTNNQPQHF.

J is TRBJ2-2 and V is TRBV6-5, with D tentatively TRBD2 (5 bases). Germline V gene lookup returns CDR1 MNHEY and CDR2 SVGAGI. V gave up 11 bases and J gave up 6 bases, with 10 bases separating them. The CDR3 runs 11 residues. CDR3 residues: CAGGYPGELFF. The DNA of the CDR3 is TGTGCCGGAGGTTATCCCGGGGAGCTGTTTTTT.

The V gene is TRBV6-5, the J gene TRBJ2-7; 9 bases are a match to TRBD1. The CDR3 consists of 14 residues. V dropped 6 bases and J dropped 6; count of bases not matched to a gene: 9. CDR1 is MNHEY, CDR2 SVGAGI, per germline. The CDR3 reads CASSPGTGKAEQYF. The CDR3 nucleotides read TGTGCCAGCAGCCCCGGGACAGGGAAGGCCGAGCAGTACTTC.

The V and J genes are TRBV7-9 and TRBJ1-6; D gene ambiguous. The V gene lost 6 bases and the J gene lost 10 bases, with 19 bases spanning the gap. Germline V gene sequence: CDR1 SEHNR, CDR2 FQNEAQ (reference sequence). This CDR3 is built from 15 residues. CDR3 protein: CASSPRSQNTSPLHF. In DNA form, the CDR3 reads TGTGCCAGCAGTCCGCGATCCCAGAACACCTCACCCCTCCACTTT.

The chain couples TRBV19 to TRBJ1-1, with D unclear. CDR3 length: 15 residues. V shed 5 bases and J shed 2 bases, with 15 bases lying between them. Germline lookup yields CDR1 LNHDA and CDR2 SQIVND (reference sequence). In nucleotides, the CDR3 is TGTGCCAGTAGTCCCTTCTCTGGGAGTAACACTGAAGCTTTCTTT. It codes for CASSPFSGSNTEAFF.

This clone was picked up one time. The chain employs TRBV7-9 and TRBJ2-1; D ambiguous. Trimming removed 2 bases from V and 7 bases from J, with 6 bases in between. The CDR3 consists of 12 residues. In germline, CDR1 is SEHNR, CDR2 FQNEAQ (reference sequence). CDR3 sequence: CASSLLPNEQFF. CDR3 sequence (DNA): TGTGCCAGCAGCTTACTCCCAAATGAGCAGTTCTTC. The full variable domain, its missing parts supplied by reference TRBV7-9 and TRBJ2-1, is DTGVSQNPRHKITKRGQNVTFRCDPISEHNRLYWYRQTLGQGPEFLTYFQNEAQLEKSRLLSDRFSAERPKGSFSTLEIQRTEQGDSAMYLCASSLLPNEQFFGPGTRLTVL.

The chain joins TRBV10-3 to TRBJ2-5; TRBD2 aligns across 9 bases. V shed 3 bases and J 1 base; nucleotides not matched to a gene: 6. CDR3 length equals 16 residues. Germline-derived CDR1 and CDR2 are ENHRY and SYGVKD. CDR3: CAISDGAGGVQETQYF. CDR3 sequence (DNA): TGTGCCATCAGTGATGGAGCGGGGGGTGTCCAAGAGACCCAGTACTTC.

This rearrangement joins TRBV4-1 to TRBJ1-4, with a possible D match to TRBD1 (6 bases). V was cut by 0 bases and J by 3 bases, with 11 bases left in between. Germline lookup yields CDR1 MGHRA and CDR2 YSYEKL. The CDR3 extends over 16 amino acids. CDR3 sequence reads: CASSQDGGGANEKLFF. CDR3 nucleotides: TGCGCCAGCAGCCAAGACGGGGGCGGTGCTAATGAAAAACTGTTTTTT.